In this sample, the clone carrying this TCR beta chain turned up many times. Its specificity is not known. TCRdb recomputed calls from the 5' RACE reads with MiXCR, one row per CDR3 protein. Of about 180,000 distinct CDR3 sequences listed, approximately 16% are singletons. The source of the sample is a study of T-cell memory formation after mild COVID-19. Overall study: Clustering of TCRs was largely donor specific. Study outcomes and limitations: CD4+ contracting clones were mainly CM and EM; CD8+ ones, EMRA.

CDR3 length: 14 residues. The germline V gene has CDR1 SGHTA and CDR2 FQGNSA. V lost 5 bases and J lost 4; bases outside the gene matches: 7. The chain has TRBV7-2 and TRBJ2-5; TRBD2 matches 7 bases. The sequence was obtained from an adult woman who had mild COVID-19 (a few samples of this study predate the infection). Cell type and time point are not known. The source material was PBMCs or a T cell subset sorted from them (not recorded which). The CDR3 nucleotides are TGTGCCAGCAGCCGAGGTGGGGGGGGAGAGACCCAGTACTTC. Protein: CASSRGGGGETQYF.